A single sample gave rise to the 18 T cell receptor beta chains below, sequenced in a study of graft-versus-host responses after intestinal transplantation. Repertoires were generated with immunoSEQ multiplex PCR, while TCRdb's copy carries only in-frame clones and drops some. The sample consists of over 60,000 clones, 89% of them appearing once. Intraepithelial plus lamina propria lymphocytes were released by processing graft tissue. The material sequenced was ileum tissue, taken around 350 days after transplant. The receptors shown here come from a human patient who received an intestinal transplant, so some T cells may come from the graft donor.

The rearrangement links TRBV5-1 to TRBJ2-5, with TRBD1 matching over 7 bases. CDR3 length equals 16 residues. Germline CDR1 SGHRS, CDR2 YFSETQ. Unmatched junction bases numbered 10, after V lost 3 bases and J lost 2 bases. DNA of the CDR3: TGCGCCAGCAGCTGGACAGGCATCTCGGGTCAAGAGACCCAGTACTTC. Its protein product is CASSWTGISGQETQYF.

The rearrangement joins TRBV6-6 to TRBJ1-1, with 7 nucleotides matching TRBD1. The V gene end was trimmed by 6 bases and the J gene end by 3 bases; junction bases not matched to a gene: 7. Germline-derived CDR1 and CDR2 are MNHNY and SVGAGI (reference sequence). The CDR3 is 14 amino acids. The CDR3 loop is CASSWGQLHTEAFF. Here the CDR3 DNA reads TGTGCCAGCAGCTGGGGACAGTTGCACACTGAAGCTTTCTTT.

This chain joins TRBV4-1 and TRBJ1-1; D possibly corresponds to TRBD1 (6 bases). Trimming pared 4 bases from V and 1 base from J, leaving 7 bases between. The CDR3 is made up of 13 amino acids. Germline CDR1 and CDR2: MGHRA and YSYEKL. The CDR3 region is CASSLQGNTEAFF. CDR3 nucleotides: TGCGCCAGCAGCCTACAGGGGAACACTGAAGCTTTCTTT.

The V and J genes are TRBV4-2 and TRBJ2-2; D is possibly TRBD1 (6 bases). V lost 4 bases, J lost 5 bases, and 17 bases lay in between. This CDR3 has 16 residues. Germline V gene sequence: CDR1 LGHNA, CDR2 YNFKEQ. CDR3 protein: CASSLGAGAGTGELFF. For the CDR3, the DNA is TGTGCCAGCAGCCTAGGGGCAGGGGCTGGAACCGGGGAGCTGTTTTTT.

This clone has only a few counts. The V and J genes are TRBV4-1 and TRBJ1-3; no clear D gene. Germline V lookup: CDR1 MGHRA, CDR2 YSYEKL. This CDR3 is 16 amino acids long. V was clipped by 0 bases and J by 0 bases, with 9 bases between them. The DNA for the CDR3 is TGCGCCAGCAGCCAAGATGCGCTAAGCTCTGGAAACACCATATATTTT. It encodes CASSQDALSSGNTIYF.

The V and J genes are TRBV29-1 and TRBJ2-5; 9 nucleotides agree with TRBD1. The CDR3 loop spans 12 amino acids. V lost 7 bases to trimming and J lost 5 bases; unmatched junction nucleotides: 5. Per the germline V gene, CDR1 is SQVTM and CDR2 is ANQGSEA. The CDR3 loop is CSARQGGETQYF. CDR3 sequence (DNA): TGCAGCGCCCGACAGGGGGGGGAGACCCAGTACTTC.

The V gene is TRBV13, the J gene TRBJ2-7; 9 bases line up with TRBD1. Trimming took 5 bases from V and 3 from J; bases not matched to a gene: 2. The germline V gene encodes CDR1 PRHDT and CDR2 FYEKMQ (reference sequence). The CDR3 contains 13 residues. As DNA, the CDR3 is TGTGCCAGCAGCCCGACAGGGGGCTACGAGCAGTACTTC. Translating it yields CASSPTGGYEQYF.

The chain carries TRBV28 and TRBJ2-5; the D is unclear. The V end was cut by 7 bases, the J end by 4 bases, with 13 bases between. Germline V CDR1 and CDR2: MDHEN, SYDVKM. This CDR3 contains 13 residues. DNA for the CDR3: TGTGCCAGCAATTTGGCAAATGGAGAGACCCAGTACTTC. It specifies CASNLANGETQYF.

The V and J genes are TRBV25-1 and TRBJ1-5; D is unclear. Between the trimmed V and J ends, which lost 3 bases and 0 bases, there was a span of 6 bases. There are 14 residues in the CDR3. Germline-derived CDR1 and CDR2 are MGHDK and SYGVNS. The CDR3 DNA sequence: TGTGCCAGCAGTGAGAGGTCTAGCAATCAGCCCCAGCATTTT. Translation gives CASSERSSNQPQHF.

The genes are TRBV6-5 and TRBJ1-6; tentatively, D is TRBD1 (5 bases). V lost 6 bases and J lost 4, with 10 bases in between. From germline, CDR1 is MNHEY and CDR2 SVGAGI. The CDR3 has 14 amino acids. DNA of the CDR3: TGTGCCAGCAGCCTCGGGGGTTATAATTCACCCCTCCACTTT. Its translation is CASSLGGYNSPLHF.

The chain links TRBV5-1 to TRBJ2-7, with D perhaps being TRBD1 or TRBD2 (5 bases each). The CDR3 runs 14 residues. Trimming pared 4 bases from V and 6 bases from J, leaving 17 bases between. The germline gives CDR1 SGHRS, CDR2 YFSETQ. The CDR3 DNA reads TGCGCCAGCAGCGCCGGGAAAGGGGTGGCCGAGCAGTACTTC. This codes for CASSAGKGVAEQYF.

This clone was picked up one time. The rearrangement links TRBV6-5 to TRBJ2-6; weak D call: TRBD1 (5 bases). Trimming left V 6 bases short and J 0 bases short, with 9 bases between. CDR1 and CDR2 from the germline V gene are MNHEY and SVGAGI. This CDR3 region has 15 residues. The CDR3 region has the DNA TGTGCCAGCAGGATGGGGCCCTCTGGGGCCAACGTCCTGACTTTC. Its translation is CASRMGPSGANVLTF.

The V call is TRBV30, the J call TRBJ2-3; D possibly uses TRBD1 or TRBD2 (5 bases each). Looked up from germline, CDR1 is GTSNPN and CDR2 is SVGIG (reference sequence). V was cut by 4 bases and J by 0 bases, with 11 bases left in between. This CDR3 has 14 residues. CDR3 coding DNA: TGTGCCTGGAATTACGGGGCTAGCACAGATACGCAGTATTTT. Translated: CAWNYGASTDTQYF.

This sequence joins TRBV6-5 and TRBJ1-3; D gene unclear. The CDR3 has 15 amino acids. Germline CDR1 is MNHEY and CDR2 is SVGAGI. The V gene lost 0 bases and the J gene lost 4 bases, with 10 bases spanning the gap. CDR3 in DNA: TGTGCCAGCAGTTACTCGGAGGGCTCGGGAAACACCATATATTTT. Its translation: CASSYSEGSGNTIYF.

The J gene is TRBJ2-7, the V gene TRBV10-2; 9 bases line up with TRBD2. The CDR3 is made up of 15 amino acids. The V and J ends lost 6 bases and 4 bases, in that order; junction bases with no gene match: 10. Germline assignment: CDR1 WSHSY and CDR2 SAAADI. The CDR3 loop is CASRELPGLAYEQYF. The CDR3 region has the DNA TGCGCCAGCAGAGAACTACCGGGACTAGCTTACGAGCAGTACTTC.

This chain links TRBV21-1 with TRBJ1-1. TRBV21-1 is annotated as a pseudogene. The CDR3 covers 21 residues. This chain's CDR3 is CASSKVLKPRFWEIGVTEAFF. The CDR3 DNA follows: TGTGCCAGCAGCAAAGTTCTCAAACCTCGATTCTGGGAGATCGGTGTCACTGAAGCTTTCTTT.

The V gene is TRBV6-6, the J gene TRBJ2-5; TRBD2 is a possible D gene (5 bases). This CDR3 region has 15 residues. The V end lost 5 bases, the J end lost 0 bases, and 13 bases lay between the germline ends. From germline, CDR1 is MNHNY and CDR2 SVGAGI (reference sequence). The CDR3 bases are TGTGCCAGCAGTCTTTCCGACGGGAACCAAGAGACCCAGTACTTC. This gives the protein CASSLSDGNQETQYF.

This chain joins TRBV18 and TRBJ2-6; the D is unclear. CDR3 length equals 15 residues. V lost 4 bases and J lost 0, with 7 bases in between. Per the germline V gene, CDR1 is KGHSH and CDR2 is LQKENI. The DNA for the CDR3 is TGTGCCAGCTCACTAGCTAGCTCTGGGGCCAACGTCCTGACTTTC. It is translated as CASSLASSGANVLTF.